The following is a T cell receptor beta chain sequence with its context. These data are taken from a study of shared T cell receptors in the human thymus. Some clones are missing from TCRdb's copy, which holds only in-frame ones; the method was immunoSEQ multiplex PCR. The repertoire holds some 760,000 clones, 80% to 90% seen once, with approximately 0.01% in the top ten. The CDR3 has 16 amino acids. Germline CDR1 SEHNR, CDR2 FQNEAQ (reference sequence). V shed 3 bases, J shed 4 bases, and the junction held 9 bases outside the gene matches. The data also belong to a second study, concerning human thymus T cells.

The chain carries TRBV7-9 and TRBJ2-5; TRBD2 agrees at 9 bases. The source material was thymocytes. This clonotype was sampled from a girl under three years old with a congenital heart defect. CDR3 DNA sequence: TGTGCCAGCAGCTTCGAGGCGGGGGGGCCCCGAGAGACCCAGTACTTC. Amino acid sequence: CASSFEAGGPRETQYF.